The present T cell receptor (beta chain) was sequenced within a study of control samples from healthy donors and cancer patients. This CDR3 region has 15 residues. V dropped 3 bases and J dropped 3; count of bases not matched to a gene: 5. From germline, CDR1 is LGHDT and CDR2 YNNKEL (reference sequence). The repertoire was sequenced with immunoSEQ multiplex PCR; TCRdb's copy has only in-frame clones and lacks some. The sample records approximately 150,000 clones, around 94% being singletons. The source is a woman aged 18-29 years in good health. The chain links TRBV3-1 (or the pseudogene TRBV3-2) to TRBJ1-2, with TRBD1 identical over 9 bases. Sequencing input: blood. The CDR3 sequence: CASSHTGGLDYGYTF. For the CDR3, the DNA is TGTGCCAGCAGCCACACAGGGGGCTTAGACTATGGCTACACCTTC.